This TCR beta chain was obtained from a study of CD8+ T cells in alopecia areata. Looking at the study overall: The duration of tofacitinib was 6 to 18 months, with 6 months off drug afterward.

The study's findings and limits: Researchers report lesional scalp, most notably alopecia totalis/universalis, outstripped normal scalp in clonality. Patients shared TCRs less clearly than mice did, possibly owing to HLA.

Sequencing relied on a cDNA template that was reverse transcribed from extracted RNA. Clones were read by immunoSEQ multiplex PCR, and TCRdb kept only the in-frame ones, dropping some. The data show 140,000 to 150,000 clones, 45% to 60% seen once. The CDR3 loop spans 12 amino acids. Trimming took 3 bases from V and 6 from J, leaving 7 bases between them. CDR1 and CDR2 (germline): SGHDT, YYEEEE. As for treatment: oral pan-JAK inhibitor, 5-10 mg twice daily. As part of sample collection, lesional scalp punch biopsies and peripheral blood were taken from alopecia areata patients. As to this clone: The antigen is undetermined.

The material sequenced was CD8+ T cells sorted from blood, taken at week 4, from a patient treated with tofacitinib. The gene calls are TRBV5-6 and TRBJ1-5, with no clear D. The receptor's source is a human donor with alopecia areata. The CDR3 spells CASSSFSQPQHF. The CDR3 region has the DNA TGTGCCAGCAGCTCCTTCAGTCAGCCCCAGCATTTT.